This entry lists 9 T cell receptor beta chains sequenced from one sample in a study of T cell responses to AZD1222 COVID-19 vaccine. TCRdb's table, derived via immunoSEQ multiplex PCR, lists solely in-frame clones and lacks some. The sample consists of about 60,000 clones, 85% of them appearing once. The material sequenced was peripheral blood, taken on day 0 of MenACWY control vaccination. These TCRs come from an adult in good health.

The chain has TRBV14 and TRBJ2-3; the D gene is possibly TRBD1 (5 bases). The CDR3 consists of 17 residues. Germline lookup yields CDR1 SGHDN and CDR2 FVKESK. V was clipped by 1 base and J by 2 bases, with 16 bases between them. CDR3 DNA: TGTGCCAGCAGCCAAGCCTATGGGGCAGCCCTCACAGATACGCAGTATTTT. It yields the protein CASSQAYGAALTDTQYF.

This clone turned up a few times. This chain joins TRBV10-2 and TRBJ2-3; no definite D call. V was shortened by 2 bases and J by 6 bases, with 9 bases between the two germline ends. The CDR3 runs 13 residues. CDR1 is WSHSY, CDR2 SAAADI, per germline. CDR3: CASSEASSDTQYF. The CDR3 DNA is TGCGCCAGCAGTGAGGCATCCTCGGATACGCAGTATTTT.

This clone was recorded only once. V and J are TRBV5-1 and TRBJ2-7; 7 bases map to TRBD2. Losses at the gene ends were 0 bases for V and 3 bases for J; bases not matched to a gene: 6. CDR3 length: 15 amino acids. CDR1 and CDR2 from the germline V gene are SGHRS and YFSETQ. DNA of the CDR3: TGCGCCAGCAGCTTGGTGTCGGGCGGGAGCTACGAGCAGTACTTC. It encodes CASSLVSGGSYEQYF.

The V gene is TRBV4-2, the J gene TRBJ2-1; D gene ambiguous. Germline lookup yields CDR1 LGHNA and CDR2 YNFKEQ. CDR3 size: 14 residues. V was clipped by 0 bases and J by 7 bases, with 10 bases between them. In DNA form, the CDR3 reads TGTGCCAGCAGCCAAGACCCATTGGGGAATGAGCAGTTCTTC. It translates to CASSQDPLGNEQFF.

CDR3 nucleotide sequence: TGTGCCAGCAGAGGGGGGGGCGCATTAAGGCCTGGGGCCAACGTCCTGACTTTC. Amino acids: CASRGGGALRPGANVLTF. The V gene is TRBV2, the J gene TRBJ2-6; possible D gene TRBD2, 7 bases. Trimming cost V 6 bases and J 2 bases, with 20 bases left between them. In germline, CDR1 is SNHLY, CDR2 FYNNEI. The CDR3 has 18 amino acids.

V usage is TRBV13 and J usage is TRBJ1-5, with D possibly being TRBD1 (6 bases). V dropped 3 bases and J dropped 2 bases, with 14 bases sitting between them. Germline CDR1 and CDR2: PRHDT and FYEKMQ (reference sequence). This CDR3 comprises 16 residues. Here the CDR3 DNA reads TGTGCCAGCAGCTTCTACGACAGGAATGGCAATCAGCCCCAGCATTTT. Amino acid sequence: CASSFYDRNGNQPQHF.

CDR3 coding DNA: TGTGCCAGCAGTACTCAGGGACTAGGTACCTACGAGCAGTACTTC. It is translated as CASSTQGLGTYEQYF. This chain uses TRBV28 with TRBJ2-7, with 8 bases aligning to TRBD2. Germline V gives CDR1 MDHEN, CDR2 SYDVKM. The CDR3 totals 15 residues. Losses at the gene ends were 5 bases for V and 2 bases for J; bases not matched to a gene: 8.

The chain employs TRBV5-4 and TRBJ1-4, with D perhaps matching TRBD1 (5 bases). The CDR3 sequence is 15 residues long. Germline V lookup: CDR1 SGHNT, CDR2 YYREEE (reference sequence). The V end was cut by 1 base, the J end by 7 bases, with 14 bases between. The CDR3 protein is CASSLKSGASEKLFF. The DNA for the CDR3 is TGTGCCAGCAGCTTGAAAAGCGGGGCTAGTGAAAAACTGTTTTTT.

The V and J genes are TRBV10-3 and TRBJ1-6; D is ambiguous. The V gene lost 2 bases and the J gene lost 8 bases, with 4 bases spanning the gap. Germline V gene sequence: CDR1 ENHRY, CDR2 SYGVKD. The CDR3 totals 12 residues. Here the CDR3 DNA reads TGTGCCATCAGTGAGCCCGATTCACCCCTCCACTTT. It specifies CAISEPDSPLHF.